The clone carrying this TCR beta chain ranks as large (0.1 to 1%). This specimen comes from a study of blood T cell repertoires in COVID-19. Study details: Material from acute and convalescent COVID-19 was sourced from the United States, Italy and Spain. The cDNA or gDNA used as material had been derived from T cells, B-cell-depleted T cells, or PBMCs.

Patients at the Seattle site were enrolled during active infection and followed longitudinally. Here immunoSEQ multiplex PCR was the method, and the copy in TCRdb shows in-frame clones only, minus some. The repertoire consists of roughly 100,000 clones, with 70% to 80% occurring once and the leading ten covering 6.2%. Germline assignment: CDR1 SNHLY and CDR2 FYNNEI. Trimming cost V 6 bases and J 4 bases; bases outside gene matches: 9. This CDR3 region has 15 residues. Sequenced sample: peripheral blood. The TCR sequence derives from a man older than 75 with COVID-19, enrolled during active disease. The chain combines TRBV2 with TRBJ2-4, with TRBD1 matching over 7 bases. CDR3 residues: CASRSLGQQKNIQYF. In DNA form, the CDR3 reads TGTGCCAGCAGGTCATTGGGACAGCAGAAAAACATTCAGTACTTC.